This TCR beta chain was sequenced during a study of vaccination and CD4 T cells after COVID-19. Whole-study context: The authors exposed cells to overlapping spike peptides derived from SARS-CoV-2, HCoV-NL63, HCoV-OC43 and HCoV-229E. For control cultures, the treatment was a CEFX pool, an HIV-1 Nef pool, or no peptide.

The Oncomine TCR Beta short-read assay sequenced DNA from cultured CD4+ T cells. Investigators isolated genomic DNA from cultured CD4+ T cells. TCRdb re-analysed the PCR reads in MiXCR, keeping a single row per CDR3 protein. The table includes some 26,000 distinct CDR3 sequences, less than 60% detected once. Treatment given: approximately 9-day PBMC culture with coronavirus spike peptide pools or control peptides (ViraFEST assay). PBMCs were cultured at over 1.5 million per well with roughly 10 IU/ml IL-2 and 10 ug/ml peptide pools. Germline CDR1 and CDR2: MNHNS and SASEGT. Trimming took 6 bases from V and 0 from J; bases not matched to a gene: 4. The CDR3 contains 16 residues. Only a few counts were recorded for this clonotype. The antigen is undetermined.

V usage is TRBV6-1 and J usage is TRBJ1-6; TRBD1 matches 8 bases. This clonotype was sampled from a human donor who received a COVID-19 vaccine. Specimen: CD4+ T cells from blood, cultured in vitro, collected before SARS-CoV-2 vaccination. CDR3 bases: TGTGCCAGCAGCGTCGGACAGGGCTCCTATAATTCACCCCTCCACTTT. Its protein is CASSVGQGSYNSPLHF.